This TCR beta chain came from a study of cytomegalovirus exposure and HLA in healthy donors. Study results and limitations: The study found most TCR sequences rare, yet found some public TCRs in many donors. The tendency of first-cohort TCR clusters to co-occur in the approximately 110 validation repertoires was identified by a subsequent analysis. Cytomegalovirus association was listed for 164 TCR beta chains.

Turning to this clone: Its target is unknown.

TCRdb's table, derived via immunoSEQ multiplex PCR, lists solely in-frame clones and lacks some. Of under 100,000 clones in the sample, over 85% were seen once. V lost 1 base and J 0 bases, leaving 13 bases between the germline ends. The CDR3 covers 17 residues. The germline V gene has CDR1 MGHRA and CDR2 YSYEKL. Sequenced sample: PBMCs. This TCR was sampled from a woman aged 18-30 years in good health and CMV-seronegative. The chain links TRBV4-1 to TRBJ1-3; tentative D call: TRBD1 (5 bases). CDR3 in amino acids: CASSQGRGPNSGNTIYF. The CDR3 DNA reads TGCGCCAGCAGCCAAGGGAGGGGCCCGAACTCTGGAAACACCATATATTTT.